This T cell receptor beta chain was identified in a study of neurological immune-mediated disorders. In its sample, this clonotype was seen many times. The antigen remains undetermined. Study findings and constraints: The level of TCR clonal expansion was highest in patients with HTLV-1-associated myelopathy and lowest in multiple sclerosis, where it fell below the level seen in healthy controls.

TCRdb redid the calling of the 5' RACE reads with MiXCR, one entry per CDR3 protein. The data contain some 16,000 distinct CDR3 sequences, roughly 15% of them seen just once; the ten biggest clones take up roughly 13%. This CDR3 comprises 15 residues. Trimming cost V 5 bases and J 2 bases; bases outside gene matches: 3. Germline-derived CDR1 and CDR2 are SGHVS and FQNEAQ. The sequence was obtained from a man between 60 and 75 years old with HTLV-1-associated myelopathy (HAM/TSP). The V call is TRBV7-8, the J call TRBJ2-1; 10 nucleotides line up with TRBD2. The sequencing input was PBMCs. The DNA of the CDR3 is TGTGCCAGCAGCCAAGCGGGGGGGGCCTACAATGAGCAGTTCTTC. Residues: CASSQAGGAYNEQFF.